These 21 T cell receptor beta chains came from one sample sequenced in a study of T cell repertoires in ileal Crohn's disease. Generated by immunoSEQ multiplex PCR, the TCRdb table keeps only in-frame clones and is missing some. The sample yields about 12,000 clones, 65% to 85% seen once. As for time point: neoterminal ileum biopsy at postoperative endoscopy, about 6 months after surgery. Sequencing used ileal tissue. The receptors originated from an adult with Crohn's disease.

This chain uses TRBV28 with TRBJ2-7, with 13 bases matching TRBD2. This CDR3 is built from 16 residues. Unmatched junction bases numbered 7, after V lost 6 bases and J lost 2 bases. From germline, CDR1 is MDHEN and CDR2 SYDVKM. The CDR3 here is CASSRGTSGAPYEQYF. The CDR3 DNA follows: TGTGCCAGCAGCCGTGGGACTAGCGGGGCGCCCTACGAGCAGTACTTC. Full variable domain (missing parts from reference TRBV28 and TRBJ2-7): DVKVTQSSRYLVKRTGEKVFLECVQDMDHENMFWYRQDPGLGLRLIYFSYDVKMKEKGDIPEGYSVSREKKERFSLILESASTNQTSMYLCASSRGTSGAPYEQYFGPGTRLTVT.

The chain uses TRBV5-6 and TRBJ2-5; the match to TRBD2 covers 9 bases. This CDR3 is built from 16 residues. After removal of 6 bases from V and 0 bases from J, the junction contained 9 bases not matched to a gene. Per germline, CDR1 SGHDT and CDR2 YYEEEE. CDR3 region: CASTEAGGPYQETQYF. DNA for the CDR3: TGTGCCAGCACCGAAGCGGGGGGCCCCTACCAAGAGACCCAGTACTTC.

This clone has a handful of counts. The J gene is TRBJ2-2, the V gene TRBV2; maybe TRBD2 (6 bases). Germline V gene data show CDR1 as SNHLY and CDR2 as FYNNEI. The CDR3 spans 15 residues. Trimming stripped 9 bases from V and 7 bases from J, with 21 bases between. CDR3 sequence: CASLRGLPGVGELFF. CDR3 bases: TGTGCCAGTCTTCGGGGACTCCCCGGGGTCGGGGAGCTGTTTTTT.

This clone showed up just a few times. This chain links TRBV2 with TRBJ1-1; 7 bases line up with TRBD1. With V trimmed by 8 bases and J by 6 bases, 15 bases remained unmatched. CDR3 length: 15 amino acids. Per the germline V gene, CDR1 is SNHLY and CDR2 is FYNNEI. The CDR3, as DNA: TGTGCCAGCGGCCGGGACAGTGGGGGTGTGGCTGAAGCTTTCTTT. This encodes CASGRDSGGVAEAFF. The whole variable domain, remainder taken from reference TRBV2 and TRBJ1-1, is EPEVTQTPSHQVTQMGQEVILRCVPISNHLYFYWYRQILGQKVEFLVSFYNNEISEKSEIFDDQFSVERPDGSNFTLKIRSTKLEDSAMYFCASGRDSGGVAEAFFGQGTRLTVV.

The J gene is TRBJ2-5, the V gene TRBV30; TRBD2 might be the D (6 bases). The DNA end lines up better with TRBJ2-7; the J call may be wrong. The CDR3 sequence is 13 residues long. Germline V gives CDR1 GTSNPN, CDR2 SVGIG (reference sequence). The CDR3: CAWSRGRSYEQYF. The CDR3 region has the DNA TGTGCCTGGAGTCGGGGGAGATCCTACGAGCAGTACTTC.

In DNA, the CDR3 is TGTGCCAGCAGCTTGGATTCCGGTTGGAGTGAGCAGTTCTTC. Translation gives CASSLDSGWSEQFF. The chain employs TRBV5-4 and TRBJ2-1; D gene uncertain. V lost 0 bases to trimming and J lost 9 bases, with 13 bases between them. This CDR3 region has 14 residues. Germline CDR1 and CDR2: SGHNT and YYREEE (reference sequence).

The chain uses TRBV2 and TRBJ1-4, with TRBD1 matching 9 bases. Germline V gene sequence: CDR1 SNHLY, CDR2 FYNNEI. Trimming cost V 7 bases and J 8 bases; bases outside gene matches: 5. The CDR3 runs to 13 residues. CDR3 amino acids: CASTKDRGEKLFF. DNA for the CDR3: TGTGCCAGCACCAAGGACAGGGGCGAAAAACTGTTTTTT.

CDR3 sequence reads: CASSLSRPSEQYF. The CDR3 bases are TGCGCCAGCAGCTTAAGCAGGCCCTCCGAGCAGTACTTC. The chain employs TRBV5-1 and TRBJ2-7, with D uncertain. Germline V gives CDR1 SGHRS, CDR2 YFSETQ. This CDR3 has 13 amino acids. The V gene lost 2 bases and the J gene lost 6 bases, with 12 bases spanning the gap.

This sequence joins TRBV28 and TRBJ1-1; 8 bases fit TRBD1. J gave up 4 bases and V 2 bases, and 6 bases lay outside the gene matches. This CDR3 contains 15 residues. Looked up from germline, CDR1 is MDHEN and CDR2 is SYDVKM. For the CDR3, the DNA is TGTGCCAGCAGTTTACCAGGGGGCACGGGCACTGAAGCTTTCTTT. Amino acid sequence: CASSLPGGTGTEAFF.

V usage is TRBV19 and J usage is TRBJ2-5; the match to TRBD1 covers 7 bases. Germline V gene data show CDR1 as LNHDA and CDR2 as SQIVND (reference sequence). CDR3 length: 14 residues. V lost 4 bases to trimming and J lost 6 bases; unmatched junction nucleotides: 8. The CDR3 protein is CASSRRQGRQTQYF. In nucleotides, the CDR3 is TGTGCCAGTAGTAGGAGACAGGGTCGGCAGACCCAGTACTTC.

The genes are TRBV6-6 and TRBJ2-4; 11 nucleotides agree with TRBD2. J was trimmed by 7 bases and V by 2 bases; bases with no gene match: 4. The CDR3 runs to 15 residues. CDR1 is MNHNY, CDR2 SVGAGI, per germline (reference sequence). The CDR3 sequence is CASSYDSGRGNIQYF. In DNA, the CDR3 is TGTGCCAGCAGTTACGATAGCGGGAGGGGGAACATTCAGTACTTC.

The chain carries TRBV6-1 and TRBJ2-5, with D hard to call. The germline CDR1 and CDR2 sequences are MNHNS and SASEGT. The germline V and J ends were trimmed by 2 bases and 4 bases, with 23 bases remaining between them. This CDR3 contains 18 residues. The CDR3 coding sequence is TGTGCCAGCAGTGAATCTCGCCCTACCAAGTTACCCACAGAGACCCAGTACTTC. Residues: CASSESRPTKLPTETQYF.

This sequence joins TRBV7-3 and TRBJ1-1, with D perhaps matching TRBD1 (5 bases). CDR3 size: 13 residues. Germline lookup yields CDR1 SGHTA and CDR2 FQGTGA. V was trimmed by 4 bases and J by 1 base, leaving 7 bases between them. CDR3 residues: CASSSQGNTEAFF. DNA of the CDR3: TGTGCCAGCAGCTCCCAGGGGAACACTGAAGCTTTCTTT.

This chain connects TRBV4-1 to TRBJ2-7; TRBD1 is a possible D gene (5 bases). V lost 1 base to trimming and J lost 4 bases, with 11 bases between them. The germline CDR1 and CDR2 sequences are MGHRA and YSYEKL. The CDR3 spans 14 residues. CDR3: CASSQGGYPYEQYF. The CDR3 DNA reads TGCGCCAGCAGCCAAGGGGGCTATCCGTACGAGCAGTACTTC.

The CDR3, as DNA: TGTGCCAGCAGCAGAGGGGGAGGGGACGAGCAGTACTTC. Amino acids: CASSRGGGDEQYF. V and J are TRBV9 and TRBJ2-7, with D perhaps matching TRBD2 (7 bases). Looked up from germline, CDR1 is SGDLS and CDR2 is YYNGEE. CDR3 size: 13 residues. Trimming shortened V by 4 bases and J by 5 bases, and 13 bases separated the two germline ends.

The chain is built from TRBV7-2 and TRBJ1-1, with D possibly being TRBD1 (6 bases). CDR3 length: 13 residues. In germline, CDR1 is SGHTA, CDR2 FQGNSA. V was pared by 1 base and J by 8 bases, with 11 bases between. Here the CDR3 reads CASSLERQAEAFF. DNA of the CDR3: TGTGCCAGCAGCTTAGAACGACAGGCAGAAGCTTTCTTT.

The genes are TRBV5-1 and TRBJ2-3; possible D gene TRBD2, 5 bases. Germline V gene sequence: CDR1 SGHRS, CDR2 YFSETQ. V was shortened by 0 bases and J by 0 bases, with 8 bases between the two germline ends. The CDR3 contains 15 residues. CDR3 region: CASSLGGYSTDTQYF. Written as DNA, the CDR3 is TGCGCCAGCAGCTTGGGCGGGTATAGCACAGATACGCAGTATTTT. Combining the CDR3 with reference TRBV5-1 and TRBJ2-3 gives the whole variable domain KAGVTQTPRYLIKTRGQQVTLSCSPISGHRSVSWYQQTPGQGLQFLFEYFSETQRNKGNFPGRFSGRQFSNSRSEMNVSTLELGDSALYLCASSLGGYSTDTQYFGPGTRLTVL.

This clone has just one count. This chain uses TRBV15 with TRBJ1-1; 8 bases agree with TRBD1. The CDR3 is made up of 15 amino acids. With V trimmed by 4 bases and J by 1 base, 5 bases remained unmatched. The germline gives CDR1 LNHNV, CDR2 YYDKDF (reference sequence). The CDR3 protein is CATSTRGQGNTEAFF. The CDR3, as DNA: TGTGCCACCAGCACTCGCGGACAGGGGAACACTGAAGCTTTCTTT.

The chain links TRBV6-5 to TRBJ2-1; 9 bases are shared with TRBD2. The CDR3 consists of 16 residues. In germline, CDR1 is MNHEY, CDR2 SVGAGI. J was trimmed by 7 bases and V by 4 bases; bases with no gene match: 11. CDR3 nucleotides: TGTGCCAGCAGTTCCCCGGGGCGGGGGGGCGAGAATGAGCAGTTCTTC. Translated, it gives CASSSPGRGGENEQFF.

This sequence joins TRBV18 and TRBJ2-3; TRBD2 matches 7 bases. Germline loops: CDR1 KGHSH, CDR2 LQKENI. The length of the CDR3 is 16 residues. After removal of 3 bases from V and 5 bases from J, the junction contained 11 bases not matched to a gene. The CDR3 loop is CASSPQGGGKGDTQYF. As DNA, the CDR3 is TGTGCCAGCTCACCCCAGGGCGGGGGAAAAGGAGATACGCAGTATTTT.

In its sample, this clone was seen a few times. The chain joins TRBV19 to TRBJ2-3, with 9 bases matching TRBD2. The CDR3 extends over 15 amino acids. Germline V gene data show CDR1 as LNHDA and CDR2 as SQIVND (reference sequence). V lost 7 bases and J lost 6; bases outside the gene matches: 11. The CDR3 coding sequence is TGTGCCAGTAAGACTAGCGGCACTGGGGCCGATACGCAGTATTTT. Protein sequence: CASKTSGTGADTQYF. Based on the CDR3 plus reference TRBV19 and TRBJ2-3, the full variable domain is DGGITQSPKYLFRKEGQNVTLSCEQNLNHDAMYWYRQDPGQGLRLIYYSQIVNDFQKGDIAEGYSVSREKKESFPLTVTSAQKNPTAFYLCASKTSGTGADTQYFGPGTRLTVL.